This T cell receptor (beta chain) was identified during a study of identical twins. This clonotype was observed a few times. Antigen: not known. cDNA carried unique molecular identifiers, and a universal primer site was added by template switching. TCRdb re-derived calls from the 5' RACE reads in MiXCR, one entry per CDR3 protein. The sample shows 300,000 to 400,000 distinct CDR3 sequences, about 12% of them seen only once. Germline trimming cut 3 bases from V and 6 bases from J; bases unmatched to any gene: 8. This CDR3 is built from 14 residues. Study conclusions and caveats: Out-of-frame alpha sequences shared by twins showed excess low generation probability. Cord blood beta clonotypes present at high abundance carried fewer insertions; no such pattern appeared in memory repertoires.

These records were also assigned to another study, of yellow fever vaccine responses in identical twins.

Sequenced input: CD8+ T cells sorted from blood. This clonotype was obtained from a woman aged 18-29 years in good health. This chain links TRBV12-3 or TRBV12-4 with TRBJ2-7, with TRBD2 matching 7 bases. The CDR3 DNA follows: TGTGCCAGCAGTTTTAAGGCGGGAGTTGGCGAGCAGTACTTC. It encodes CASSFKAGVGEQYF.